These T cell receptor beta chains were read from a single sample in a study of blood T cell repertoires in COVID-19. Clones were read by immunoSEQ multiplex PCR, and TCRdb kept only the in-frame ones, dropping some. The sample lists about 140,000 clones, 70% to 90% occurring once. The sample taken for sequencing was peripheral blood. These receptors were collected from a human donor in a cohort sampled during active COVID-19. Each CDR3 is given with its conserved first and last residue.

CDR3 protein,V gene,J gene,CDR3 length
CASSVASDRNTEAFF,TRBV9,TRBJ1-1,15
CASSPRDINQPQHF,TRBV18,TRBJ1-5,14
CASSQDRAAGIYNEQFF,TRBV3-1/TRBV3-2,TRBJ2-1,17
CAWTAGVGNEQFF,TRBV30,TRBJ2-1,13
CATSAGGVSGANVLTF,TRBV24-1,TRBJ2-6,16
CASSSRQTPNEKLFF,TRBV5-8,TRBJ1-4,15
CASSLGTGTYEQYF,TRBV11-2,TRBJ2-7,14
CASSDPTVNTEAFF,TRBV2,TRBJ1-1,14
CASSYVQGRGNYGYTF,TRBV5-4,TRBJ1-2,16
CASSETPNVGQYF,TRBV10-2,TRBJ2-4,13
CATSVLLRDRETDTQYF,TRBV24-1,TRBJ2-3,17
CASRPVLYNTEAFF,TRBV2,TRBJ1-1,14
CSVVGLRDTEAFF,TRBV29-1,TRBJ1-1,13
CASSVGEGGSGELFF,TRBV9,TRBJ2-2,15
CASSPIVGQGGEKLFF,TRBV25-1,TRBJ1-4,16
CASSIRGFDGYTF,TRBV7-9,TRBJ1-2,13
CASSSPGQGRTEAFF,TRBV5-5,TRBJ1-1,15
CAWSREVYEQYF,TRBV30,TRBJ2-7,12
CASRVYGEEKLFF,TRBV2,TRBJ1-4,13
CASSRQGYEQYF,TRBV28,TRBJ2-7,12
CASSLGAGNVYGYTF,TRBV5-1,TRBJ1-2,15
CASSPSTYEQYF,TRBV18,TRBJ2-7,12
CASSSVQGAGYNEQFF,TRBV11-2,TRBJ2-1,16
CASSSTGNSANNEQFF,TRBV28,TRBJ2-1,16
CASPLVDRGKYEQYF,TRBV21-1,TRBJ2-7,15
CASGFTGSYEQYF,TRBV12-5,TRBJ2-7,13
CASSQGQGEAYEQYF,TRBV4-1,TRBJ2-7,15
CASSIAIRGSPYEQYF,TRBV19,TRBJ2-7,16
CASSITGPGAEAFF,TRBV3-1/TRBV3-2,TRBJ1-1,14
CASSYSASGNTIYF,TRBV6-2/TRBV6-3,TRBJ1-3,14
CASSPAGGSSTSYNEQFF,TRBV18,TRBJ2-1,18
CASSIGTSGTYEQYF,TRBV6-5,TRBJ2-7,15
CASSISTGFEQYF,TRBV19,TRBJ2-7,13
CASSLRLAGGPEEQYF,TRBV5-1,TRBJ2-7,16
CSVQGTSGPYNEQFF,TRBV29-1,TRBJ2-1,15
CASTGGNQPQHF,TRBV6-5,TRBJ1-5,12
CASSQAPGRGNNEQYF,TRBV3-1/TRBV3-2,TRBJ2-7,16
CASSLRGSQPQHF,TRBV12-3/TRBV12-4,TRBJ1-5,13
CASSLPGGGPYNEQFF,TRBV27,TRBJ2-1,16
CASSPTSYNEQFF,TRBV18,TRBJ2-1,13
CASRWTGENTEAFF,TRBV19,TRBJ1-1,14
CASSRHSSTDTQYF,TRBV28,TRBJ2-3,14
CASSMAGDRNSPLHF,TRBV19,TRBJ1-6,15
CATKPGLGQYNEQFF,TRBV4-1,TRBJ2-1,15
CATSRLPQGPQETQYF,TRBV15,TRBJ2-5,16
CASSRAGLSSPLHF,TRBV11-2,TRBJ1-6,14
CASKWGTDGSGNTIYF,TRBV5-1,TRBJ1-3,16
CASSAYRDGYTF,TRBV12-3/TRBV12-4,TRBJ1-2,12
CASSQEGGPGYTF,TRBV3-1/TRBV3-2,TRBJ1-2,13
CASRSTGGHLEKLFF,TRBV28,TRBJ1-4,15
CASSLRGEAFF,TRBV5-1,TRBJ1-1,11
CASRGDRAATNEKLFF,TRBV19,TRBJ1-4,16
CASSGLAGGGETQYF,TRBV2,TRBJ2-5,15
CASRSGLGSYNEQFF,TRBV28,TRBJ2-1,15
CASRTGTAHEKLFF,TRBV28,TRBJ1-4,14